A selection of T cell receptor beta chains follows, all from one sample in a study of early T cells in non-severe SARS-CoV-2 infection. Each CDR3 protein is one row after TCRdb ran MiXCR on the 5' RACE reads. The sample lists some 60,000 distinct CDR3 sequences, 10% to 15% occurring once. This specimen consisted of whole blood, obtained at baseline. The receptors come from an adult who was a healthcare worker with PCR-confirmed SARS-CoV-2 infection or an uninfected control (not recorded which). Each CDR3 is given with its conserved first and last residue. Fields, in order: CDR3 DNA, CDR3 protein, clone size, J gene, V gene, D gene. A D gene is named only where the DNA matches it firmly. Size tells how often a clone was seen (once, few, many) or the class of an expanded clone, and some rows leave it out.

TGTGCCAGCAGCTTATATCAGGGGCAAGAGACCCAGTACTTC,CASSLYQGQETQYF,-,TRBJ2-5,TRBV7-9,-
TGCGCCAGCAGTATCTCGGATAGGGAGACCCAGTACTTC,CASSISDRETQYF,-,TRBJ2-5,TRBV5-1,-
TGTGCCAGCAGACGACAGGGTCTGGGTGGCTACACCTTC,CASRRQGLGGYTF,few,TRBJ1-2,TRBV28,TRBD1
TGTGCCAGCAGTTTAGAGCTAGCGACCCTAAATGAGCAGTTCTTC,CASSLELATLNEQFF,few,TRBJ2-1,TRBV28,-
TGCAGTGCTAGAGATCTGAAGGCCTCCTACGAGCAGTACTTC,CSARDLKASYEQYF,few,TRBJ2-7,TRBV20-1,-
TGTGCCAGCAGTTCCCAGGGGGCGCGTTTTCAAGCTTTCTTT,CASSSQGARFQAFF,-,TRBJ1-1,TRBV28,TRBD1
TGTGCCAGCAGCTCAGTAACAGGTAGCCAAGAGACCCAGTACTTC,CASSSVTGSQETQYF,few,TRBJ2-5,TRBV7-9,-
TGTGCCAGCAGTGACCCCACGGGACTAGCGGGGGCAGATACGCAGTATTTT,CASSDPTGLAGADTQYF,-,TRBJ2-3,TRBV25-1,TRBD2
TGTGCCAGCGGACTAGCGGGGGTTTCCTACGAGCAGTACTTC,CASGLAGVSYEQYF,-,TRBJ2-7,TRBV5-5,TRBD2
TGCAGTGCTAGTGGGTCTCCAGGGGGCGCGAGGGCTTTCTTT,CSASGSPGGARAFF,many,TRBJ1-1,TRBV20-1,TRBD1
TGTGCCAGCAGCCACGGACTAGCGTCCACAGATACGCAGTATTTT,CASSHGLASTDTQYF,-,TRBJ2-3,TRBV3-1,TRBD2
TGTGCCAGCAGTGAGGGACACTCGACACCCCTCCACTTT,CASSEGHSTPLHF,few,TRBJ1-6,TRBV6-6,-
TGCGCCAGCACTCCCCCGGACTCTGGGGCCAACGTCCTGACTTTC,CASTPPDSGANVLTF,many,TRBJ2-6,TRBV5-1,-
TGTGCCAGCAGGCATAGTAGCTCCTACAATGAGCAGTTCTTC,CASRHSSSYNEQFF,few,TRBJ2-1,TRBV14,-
TGCGCCAGCAGCTTCACAGGGGGCCAAAACATTCAGTACTTC,CASSFTGGQNIQYF,-,TRBJ2-4,TRBV5-1,TRBD1
TGTGCCAGCAGTTTAAAGCCTACAGGGGGCTACGAGCAGTACTTC,CASSLKPTGGYEQYF,-,TRBJ2-7,TRBV28,TRBD1
TGTGCCACAAGTGGACGGAAGGCGGGAAACACCATATATTTT,CATSGRKAGNTIYF,-,TRBJ1-3,TRBV6-6,-
TGCAGCGTTGAAGGACTAGAGATGGATGAGCAGTTCTTC,CSVEGLEMDEQFF,-,TRBJ2-1,TRBV29-1,-
TGTGCCAGCAGCGACGGACCAAACACTGAAGCTTTCTTT,CASSDGPNTEAFF,many,TRBJ1-1,TRBV9,-
TGTGCCAGCAGTGGGACCGGGGAGCTGTTTTTT,CASSGTGELFF,few,TRBJ2-2,TRBV6-5,-
TGTGCCTGGAGTGTACTAAAGACAGGTTATGGCTACACCTTC,CAWSVLKTGYGYTF,few,TRBJ1-2,TRBV30,-
TGTGCCATCAGTGAAGGGACAGGGACCCAGCCCCAGCATTTT,CAISEGTGTQPQHF,-,TRBJ1-5,TRBV10-3,TRBD1
TGTGCCAGCAGGGGGCTCGCGGGGGAGCAGTACTTC,CASRGLAGEQYF,-,TRBJ2-7,TRBV27,-
TGTGCCAGCAGATACTTAGGGAATGAGCAGTTCTTC,CASRYLGNEQFF,-,TRBJ2-1,TRBV6-6,-
TGTGCCAGCTCACCAGGGCCTAGCTCCTACGAGCAGTACTTC,CASSPGPSSYEQYF,-,TRBJ2-7,TRBV18,-
TGTGCCAGCAGTTACTCTTCAGCCTGGGGCAACATTCAGTACTTC,CASSYSSAWGNIQYF,few,TRBJ2-4,TRBV6-2/TRBV6-3,-
TGTGCCAGCAGCGCCCACAGTATCTCTGGGGCCAACGTCCTGACTTTC,CASSAHSISGANVLTF,few,TRBJ2-6,TRBV7-9,-
TGTGCCAGCAGCTTAGCGGGGCTAGACTACGAGCAGTACTTC,CASSLAGLDYEQYF,many,TRBJ2-7,TRBV7-2,-
TGTGCCAGCAGTCCGGCCCACGAGCAGTACTTC,CASSPAHEQYF,medium-sized,TRBJ2-7,TRBV28,-
TGCGCCAGTAGTAGGGGGCCCTATAATTCACCCCTCCACTTT,CASSRGPYNSPLHF,-,TRBJ1-6,TRBV10-2,TRBD1
TGTGCCAGCAGCCGTACAGGGGAAAACACCGGGGAGCTGTTTTTT,CASSRTGENTGELFF,many,TRBJ2-2,TRBV7-6,TRBD1
TGTGCCAGCAGTTTAAACAGGTTCCCTCGTGGGACCCAGTACTTC,CASSLNRFPRGTQYF,-,TRBJ2-5,TRBV27,-
TGCGCCAGCAGCTCGCGCGGTTCTTCCAACACTGAAGCTTTCTTT,CASSSRGSSNTEAFF,few,TRBJ1-1,TRBV5-1,-
TGCAGTGCTAGAGATAAGACTAGCGGGAGCACAGATACGCAGTATTTT,CSARDKTSGSTDTQYF,few,TRBJ2-3,TRBV20-1,TRBD2
TGCGCCAGCTCGATCTGGGCTAGCGGAACAGATACGCAGTATTTT,CASSIWASGTDTQYF,many,TRBJ2-3,TRBV5-1,TRBD2
TGTGCCAGCAGTTTATTCTCCCAGCCCAATGAGCAGTTCTTC,CASSLFSQPNEQFF,-,TRBJ2-1,TRBV27,-
TGTGCCAGTTCGGGGTTGGTAGCAGGGAGCACAGATACGCAGTATTTT,CASSGLVAGSTDTQYF,few,TRBJ2-3,TRBV12-3/TRBV12-4,-
TGTGCCAGCAGCGTACTCACAGATACGCAGTATTTT,CASSVLTDTQYF,-,TRBJ2-3,TRBV9,-
TGTGCCAGCATGAAAGGTGGGGAGTCGGGCTACACCTTC,CASMKGGESGYTF,many,TRBJ1-2,TRBV27,-
TGTGCCAGCAGCTCCCGGGACAGGGAATGGCAGCCCCAGCATTTT,CASSSRDREWQPQHF,-,TRBJ1-5,TRBV12-3/TRBV12-4,TRBD1
TGTGCCAGCAAGAGCGGGAGCACAGATACGCAGTATTTT,CASKSGSTDTQYF,few,TRBJ2-3,TRBV7-9,-
TGTGCCAGCAGAGAGCGGGGGCTCCAAGAGACCCAGTACTTC,CASRERGLQETQYF,few,TRBJ2-5,TRBV12-3/TRBV12-4,TRBD2
TGCAGTGCTAGAGGAAAGCCAGCAACTAATGAAAAACTGTTTTTT,CSARGKPATNEKLFF,many,TRBJ1-4,TRBV20-1,-
TGTGCCAGCAATCTCCGGGGGAAGGACGAGCAGTACTTC,CASNLRGKDEQYF,few,TRBJ2-7,TRBV2,-
TGTGCCACCCGGGCCTGGCCCAAGCAAACGCAGTATTTT,CATRAWPKQTQYF,-,TRBJ2-3,TRBV28,-
TGTGCCACCAGATTGGGGGAATCAAGGAACTATGGCTACACCTTC,CATRLGESRNYGYTF,few,TRBJ1-2,TRBV19,-
TGTGCCAGCAGAAAGGAGAATTCACCCCTCCACTTT,CASRKENSPLHF,-,TRBJ1-6,TRBV28,-
TGTGCCACCACTGGGGGAGGTACTGAAGCTTTCTTT,CATTGGGTEAFF,-,TRBJ1-1,TRBV6-2/TRBV6-3,-
TGTGCCAGCAGTGGCCCGGGGTCAGCCAAAAACATTCAGTACTTC,CASSGPGSAKNIQYF,-,TRBJ2-4,TRBV12-3/TRBV12-4,-
TGTGCCACCGGGACTAACAATGAGCAGTTCTTC,CATGTNNEQFF,medium-sized,TRBJ2-1,TRBV24-1,TRBD2
TGTGCCAGCAGCTCTGGCGGACAGTCAGAGACCCAGTACTTC,CASSSGGQSETQYF,many,TRBJ2-5,TRBV5-5,-